Reported below is one T cell receptor (beta chain). Between the trimmed V and J ends, which lost 2 bases and 3 bases, there was a span of 12 bases. The CDR3 contains 15 residues. CDR1 is SGHTA, CDR2 FQGNSA, per germline. Original handling: Amplification of reference gene primers was used by the study to estimate nucleated cell counts. Produced via immunoSEQ multiplex PCR; TCRdb's table is partial and in-frame only. The DNA was the basis for D and trimming; V, J and clone size are from that table. The data show around 180,000 clones, about 81% seen once. Seattle participants joined during active infection and were tracked over time. This record belongs to a study of blood T cell repertoires in COVID-19. About the study: There were acute and convalescent COVID-19 samples, and they came from the United States, Italy and Spain. The cDNA or gDNA used as material had been derived from T cells, B-cell-depleted T cells, or PBMCs.

V and J are TRBV7-2 and TRBJ2-3, with D possibly TRBD2 on 5 matching bases. The sample was peripheral blood. This TCR came from a woman older than 75 with COVID-19, enrolled during active disease. The CDR3 DNA reads as TGTGCCAGCAGCTTATTGTCGCGGGTTACAGATACGCAGTATTTT. As protein: CASSLLSRVTDTQYF.